Following are 26 T cell receptor beta chains from one sample sequenced in a study of T and B cells in COVID-19 patients. Multiplex PCR with BIOMED2 TRB-A/B primer pools amplified TRB rearrangements. Via MiXCR, TCRdb re-called the multiplex PCR reads, giving one row per CDR3 protein. The data show over 8,000 distinct CDR3 sequences, 30% to 45% seen once. From blood, roughly 220-550 ng of genomic DNA served as TRB template. Sequenced input: blood. These receptors all stem from a human donor with active COVID-19.

There are a few counts of this clonotype. The genes are TRBV29-1 and TRBJ1-1, with D maybe TRBD1 (5 bases). V was pared by 6 bases and J by 3 bases, with 14 bases between. The CDR3 length is 13 residues. Germline loops: CDR1 SQVTM, CDR2 ANQGSEA. The CDR3 DNA follows: TGCAGCGTCCCCACGAGGGGATACACTGAAGCTTTCTTT. It is translated as CSVPTRGYTEAFF.

The chain has TRBV6-6 and TRBJ2-5; TRBD2 aligns across 8 bases. V shed 8 bases, J shed 3 bases, and the junction held 8 bases outside the gene matches. The CDR3 extends over 14 amino acids. Germline CDR1 is MNHNY and CDR2 is SVGAGI (reference sequence). The CDR3 sequence is CASFRGGPEETQYF. As DNA, the CDR3 is TGTGCCAGCTTCCGCGGGGGGCCGGAAGAGACCCAGTACTTC.

The J gene is TRBJ1-2, the V gene TRBV10-3; 7 bases fit TRBD1. Losses at the gene ends were 6 bases for V and 4 bases for J; bases not matched to a gene: 5. Germline values: CDR1 ENHRY, CDR2 SYGVKD. CDR3 length equals 13 residues. CDR3 residues: CAISSDRAYGYTF. The CDR3 DNA reads TGTGCCATCAGCTCCGACAGGGCCTATGGCTACACCTTC.

V and J are TRBV11-2 and TRBJ1-5, with D uncertain. CDR3 length: 13 residues. In germline, CDR1 is SGHAT, CDR2 FQNNGV. V was shortened by 1 base and J by 5 bases, with 6 bases between the two germline ends. The CDR3 DNA reads as TGTGCCAGCAGCTTAGTAAAAGATCAGCCCCAGCATTTT. This gives the protein CASSLVKDQPQHF.

The chain uses TRBV11-3 and TRBJ2-1, with TRBD1 identical over 10 bases. V dropped 10 bases and J dropped 6; count of bases not matched to a gene: 15. This CDR3 is built from 16 residues. Germline CDR1 is SGHNT and CDR2 is YENEEA. The CDR3 nucleotides are TGTGCCACCAGTGACCTCGGGACAGGGGCACCCAATGAGCAGTTCTTC. Protein product: CATSDLGTGAPNEQFF.

This clonotype was detected a few times. V is TRBV27 and J is TRBJ1-2; the D gene is possibly TRBD1 (5 bases). Trimming removed 3 bases at V and 3 bases at J, with 11 bases between. The CDR3 has 14 residues. Germline V gene lookup returns CDR1 MNHEY and CDR2 SMNVEV (reference sequence). The CDR3 bases are TGTGCCAGCAGTTTCGGGACCGCCGACTATGGCTACACCTTC. This gives the protein CASSFGTADYGYTF.

Only a few counts were recorded for this clonotype. The CDR3 nucleotides are TGTGCCAGCAGCTTAGATCAGAGCGTGAACACTGAAGCTTTCTTT. Residues: CASSLDQSVNTEAFF. This sequence joins TRBV13 and TRBJ1-1, with D unclear. V lost 1 base and J 0 bases, leaving 9 bases between the germline ends. CDR1 and CDR2 from the germline V gene are PRHDT and FYEKMQ (reference sequence). The CDR3 contains 15 residues.

The CDR3 region is CASRPSANTEAFF. In nucleotides, the CDR3 is TGTGCCAGCAGGCCATCGGCGAACACTGAAGCTTTCTTT. The V gene is TRBV6-5, the J gene TRBJ1-1; D is undetermined. V gave up 6 bases and J gave up 1 base, with 9 bases separating them. From germline, CDR1 is MNHEY and CDR2 SVGAGI. This CDR3 has 13 residues.

The chain employs TRBV27 and TRBJ2-3, with D possibly TRBD2 on 6 matching bases. In germline, CDR1 is MNHEY, CDR2 SMNVEV (reference sequence). The CDR3 contains 15 residues. Trimming left V 4 bases short and J 1 base short, with 12 bases between. CDR3 residues: CASSSPGEGTDTQYF. The CDR3 DNA reads as TGTGCCAGCAGTTCCCCGGGGGAGGGCACAGATACGCAGTATTTT.

The V gene is TRBV6-6, the J gene TRBJ2-7, with D uncertain. In germline, CDR1 is MNHNY, CDR2 SVGAGI (reference sequence). V shed 0 bases and J shed 3 bases, with 9 bases lying between them. This CDR3 contains 14 residues. The CDR3 sequence: CASSYSSNNYEQYF. The CDR3, as DNA: TGTGCCAGCAGTTACTCCTCAAACAACTACGAGCAGTACTTC.

This chain connects TRBV7-6 to TRBJ1-1; D gene uncertain. CDR1 SGHVS and CDR2 FNYEAQ come from the germline V gene. CDR3 length: 15 residues. Trimming shortened V by 2 bases and J by 1 base, and 11 bases separated the two germline ends. CDR3 bases: TGTGCCAGCAGCTTATCGCCTAGGGAGAACACTGAAGCTTTCTTT. This encodes CASSLSPRENTEAFF.

This clonotype showed up just a few times. The chain recombines TRBV19 with TRBJ1-1; D is undetermined. The CDR3 length is 14 residues. The germline gives CDR1 LNHDA, CDR2 SQIVND (reference sequence). The V gene lost 1 base and the J gene lost 1 base, with 7 bases spanning the gap. CDR3 loop: CASSIAAANTEAFF. The CDR3 nucleotides read TGTGCCAGTAGTATAGCGGCAGCGAACACTGAAGCTTTCTTT.

In this sample, this clonotype is medium-sized. The V call is TRBV2, the J call TRBJ2-1; 7 nucleotides align to TRBD2. Per the germline V gene, CDR1 is SNHLY and CDR2 is FYNNEI. Trimming took 7 bases from V and 9 from J; bases not matched to a gene: 9. The CDR3 covers 13 residues. CDR3: CASTRYAGVEQFF. CDR3 sequence (DNA): TGTGCCAGCACGCGTTACGCGGGGGTTGAGCAGTTCTTC.

This rearrangement joins TRBV7-2 to TRBJ1-6, with D possibly matching TRBD1 (6 bases). CDR1 is SGHTA and CDR2 is FQGNSA in the germline V gene. Trimming pared 1 base from V and 6 bases from J, leaving 7 bases between. The CDR3 consists of 14 residues. Here the CDR3 reads CASSLGRGNSPLHF. In nucleotides, the CDR3 is TGTGCCAGCAGCTTAGGCAGGGGTAATTCACCCCTCCACTTT.

This clonotype was observed a handful of times. The chain employs TRBV29-1 and TRBJ2-7; D ambiguous. V was clipped by 4 bases and J by 5 bases, with 18 bases between them. CDR1 is SQVTM and CDR2 is ANQGSEA in the germline V gene. The CDR3 loop spans 14 amino acids. The CDR3 nucleotides are TGCAGCGTTGCCCTTACCCCGGGCTGGGACGAGCAGTACTTC. The encoded protein is CSVALTPGWDEQYF.

Judged by abundance, this clonotype is medium-sized (0.01 to 0.1%). The chain recombines TRBV6-6 with TRBJ2-1; D remains unclear. CDR1 is MNHNY and CDR2 is SVGAGI in the germline V gene (reference sequence). The length of the CDR3 is 13 residues. V was cut by 2 bases and J by 4 bases, with 6 bases left in between. CDR3 nucleotides: TGTGCCAGCAGTTACGGCAAATACAATGAGCAGTTCTTC. This codes for CASSYGKYNEQFF.

This clonotype turned up a few times. The rearrangement uses TRBV19 and TRBJ1-2, with D maybe TRBD1 (5 bases). The ends were cut back, 1 base at V and 7 bases at J, with 13 bases in the middle. Germline values: CDR1 LNHDA, CDR2 SQIVND (reference sequence). There are 14 residues in the CDR3. CDR3 sequence: CASSIGGEGGGYTF. The CDR3 DNA sequence: TGTGCCAGTAGTATAGGAGGGGAGGGAGGTGGCTACACCTTC.

In DNA form, the CDR3 reads TGTGCCAGCAGTACACAGGAGACAGGGGGCGTGGATGAGCAGTTCTTC. Amino acid sequence: CASSTQETGGVDEQFF. J is TRBJ2-1 and V is TRBV6-2 or TRBV6-3; TRBD1 matches at 10 bases. Germline V gene data show CDR1 as MNHEY and CDR2 as SVGEGT. V lost 5 bases to trimming and J lost 8 bases; unmatched junction nucleotides: 12. The CDR3 is 16 amino acids.

As DNA, the CDR3 is TGTGCCTGGAGTCCGCTAGGGAAGGATTGGAACACTGAAGCTTTCTTT. Protein product: CAWSPLGKDWNTEAFF. The chain carries TRBV30 and TRBJ1-1; D unresolved. The CDR3 sequence is 16 residues long. Between the trimmed V and J ends, which lost 2 bases and 1 base, there was a span of 17 bases. Germline V gene sequence: CDR1 GTSNPN, CDR2 SVGIG (reference sequence).

V gene TRBV30 combines with J gene TRBJ2-5, with 8 nucleotides matching TRBD2. The CDR3 loop spans 15 amino acids. The V and J ends lost 2 bases and 5 bases, in that order; junction bases with no gene match: 10. Looked up from germline, CDR1 is GTSNPN and CDR2 is SVGIG (reference sequence). As DNA, the CDR3 is TGTGCCTGGAGTATACTAGCGGCCGGATTGGAGACCCAGTACTTC. This gives the protein CAWSILAAGLETQYF. Combining the CDR3 with reference TRBV30 and TRBJ2-5 gives the whole variable domain SQTIHQWPATLVQPVGSPLSLECTVEGTSNPNLYWYRQAAGRGLQLLFYSVGIGQISSEVPQNLSASRPQDRQFILSSKKLLLSDSGFYLCAWSILAAGLETQYFGPGTRLLVL.

There are a few counts of this clonotype. The rearrangement links TRBV7-2 to TRBJ2-3; TRBD2 matches 16 bases. CDR1 is SGHTA, CDR2 FQGNSA, per germline. Losses at the gene ends were 4 bases for V and 2 bases for J; bases not matched to a gene: 6. CDR3 size: 18 residues. This CDR3 reads CASSSGTSGRDHTDTQYF. The CDR3 DNA follows: TGTGCCAGCAGCTCAGGGACTAGCGGGAGGGACCACACAGATACGCAGTATTTT.

The rearrangement joins TRBV6-4 to TRBJ2-7; 7 bases agree with TRBD2. The J segment lost 4 bases and the V segment lost 1 base, leaving 4 bases of the junction unmatched. CDR1 is MRHNA and CDR2 is SNTAGT in the germline V gene. The CDR3 loop spans 14 amino acids. For the CDR3, the DNA is TGTGCCAGCAGTGACTTCGGGGGGATGTACGAGCAGTACTTC. Its translation: CASSDFGGMYEQYF.

The V and J genes are TRBV12-3 or TRBV12-4 and TRBJ1-1; TRBD1 matches at 9 bases. Trimming cost V 4 bases and J 1 base; bases outside gene matches: 4. This CDR3 contains 15 residues. DNA of the CDR3: TGTGCCAGCAGTTCCCGGGGACAGGGGAACACTGAAGCTTTCTTT. Its translation: CASSSRGQGNTEAFF.

This clonotype was counted between two and nine times. V gene TRBV7-6 combines with J gene TRBJ2-1; D is tentatively TRBD1 or TRBD2 (5 bases each). V was shortened by 5 bases and J by 0 bases, with 14 bases between the two germline ends. The CDR3 extends over 16 amino acids. The germline gives CDR1 SGHVS, CDR2 FNYEAQ. CDR3 sequence reads: CASSPRDASSYNEQFF. The CDR3 DNA follows: TGTGCCAGCAGCCCTCGGGACGCCAGCTCCTACAATGAGCAGTTCTTC.

On this clonotype itself: The junction shows a germline mismatch at one end, possibly a read error. V and J are TRBV12-3 or TRBV12-4 and TRBJ2-2, with 7 bases aligning to TRBD1. The CDR3 contains 15 residues. CDR3 DNA: TGTGCCAGCAGATTAGGGGGCAGGAACACCGGGGAGCTGTTTTTT. Residues: CASRLGGRNTGELFF.

The rearrangement joins TRBV20-1 to TRBJ2-1; a weak D match, TRBD1 (6 bases). There are 15 residues in the CDR3. Germline loops: CDR1 DFQATT, CDR2 SNEGSKA (reference sequence). The V and J ends lost 0 bases and 8 bases respectively, with 17 bases between them. The CDR3 DNA follows: TGCAGTGCTAGAGATTCAGGGGCTTGGAACGATGAGCAGTTCTTC. Translated: CSARDSGAWNDEQFF.